A single sample is the source of the 19 T cell receptor beta chains below, sequenced in a study of radiation and T cells in renal cell carcinoma. Method: immunoSEQ multiplex PCR; TCRdb's copy keeps in-frame clones and lacks some. The sample carries about 20,000 clones, just over 60% recorded once. Described treatment: 15 Gy SBRT to primary tumor, nephrectomy 4 weeks later. The starting material was tumor tissue, obtained from a patient whose treatment included radiotherapy and nephrectomy. The source is a woman between 65 and 79 years old with renal cell carcinoma.

This clone was seen a handful of times. The V call is TRBV30, the J call TRBJ2-3; 7 bases are a match to TRBD1. This CDR3 comprises 14 residues. Germline CDR1 reads GTSNPN; CDR2 reads SVGIG (reference sequence). Germline trimming cut 3 bases from V and 8 bases from J; bases unmatched to any gene: 11. CDR3 coding DNA: TGTGCCTGGAGCCGACAGGGTTTGTCCGGTACGCAGTATTTT. This sequence encodes CAWSRQGLSGTQYF.

By share, this clone counts as medium-sized. The J gene is TRBJ1-6, the V gene TRBV4-1; D unresolved. The CDR3 runs to 15 residues. Trimming stripped 3 bases from V and 7 bases from J, with 13 bases between. Germline CDR1 is MGHRA and CDR2 is YSYEKL. DNA of the CDR3: TGCGCCAGCAGCCACCCCGCGGCGCAAAATTCACCCCTCCACTTT. Protein: CASSHPAAQNSPLHF.

J is TRBJ1-3 and V is TRBV4-2; unclear D gene. V was pared by 0 bases and J by 7 bases, with 4 bases between. This CDR3 is 12 amino acids long. The germline V gene has CDR1 LGHNA and CDR2 YNFKEQ. The CDR3 sequence is CASSQDLNTIYF. For the CDR3, the DNA is TGTGCCAGCAGCCAAGATCTGAACACCATATATTTT.

V is TRBV27 and J is TRBJ1-6; possible D gene TRBD1, 6 bases. Looked up from germline, CDR1 is MNHEY and CDR2 is SMNVEV (reference sequence). This CDR3 is built from 15 residues. V lost 5 bases, J lost 8 bases, and 16 bases lay in between. The chain's CDR3 is CASSPLQGEYSPLHF. DNA for the CDR3: TGTGCCAGCAGTCCCCTACAGGGCGAGTATTCACCCCTCCACTTT.

This clone was detected once. The V call is TRBV5-1, the J call TRBJ2-3; D is undetermined. Germline V gives CDR1 SGHRS, CDR2 YFSETQ. Deletions cut 3 bases from V and 6 bases from J, with 5 bases between. The CDR3 runs to 11 residues. CDR3 residues: CASSSSDTQYF. The CDR3 nucleotides read TGCGCCAGCAGCTCTTCCGATACGCAGTATTTT. The complete variable domain, with remaining parts taken from reference TRBV5-1 and TRBJ2-3, reads KAGVTQTPRYLIKTRGQQVTLSCSPISGHRSVSWYQQTPGQGLQFLFEYFSETQRNKGNFPGRFSGRQFSNSRSEMNVSTLELGDSALYLCASSSSDTQYFGPGTRLTVL.

J is TRBJ2-7 and V is TRBV10-3; D is unclear. This CDR3 has 14 amino acids. Germline CDR1 reads ENHRY; CDR2 reads SYGVKD. V dropped 3 bases and J dropped 5 bases, with 14 bases sitting between them. Here the CDR3 DNA reads TGTGCCATCAGTGAACTCCTATGGGGTAACGAGCAGTACTTC. It is translated as CAISELLWGNEQYF.

This chain joins TRBV5-1 and TRBJ2-2, with 7 bases identical to TRBD1. After removal of 0 bases from V and 6 bases from J, the junction contained 2 bases not matched to a gene. CDR3 size: 14 residues. Germline assignment: CDR1 SGHRS and CDR2 YFSETQ. The chain's CDR3 is CASSLEGASGELFF. The CDR3 DNA is TGCGCCAGCAGCTTGGAGGGGGCATCCGGGGAGCTGTTTTTT.

The chain links TRBV2 to TRBJ1-6; D gene unclear. Trimming cost V 6 bases and J 0 bases, with 12 bases left between them. The CDR3 consists of 16 residues. Germline CDR1 is SNHLY and CDR2 is FYNNEI. The CDR3 loop is CASSPAGSSYNSPLHF. The DNA for the CDR3 is TGTGCCAGCAGCCCCGCAGGCAGCTCCTATAATTCACCCCTCCACTTT.

This clone was observed a handful of times. The genes are TRBV9 and TRBJ1-6; D gene uncertain. Trimming cost V 0 bases and J 7 bases, with 8 bases left between them. This CDR3 is 14 amino acids long. Germline-derived CDR1 and CDR2 are SGDLS and YYNGEE. In nucleotides, the CDR3 is TGTGCCAGCAGCGTAGAGGGAGTCAATTCACCCCTCCACTTT. It translates to CASSVEGVNSPLHF.

V is TRBV5-4 and J is TRBJ1-1; a possible D gene is TRBD1 (5 bases). V was clipped by 6 bases and J by 4 bases, with 16 bases between them. The CDR3 covers 14 residues. Germline CDR1 is SGHNT and CDR2 is YYREEE (reference sequence). CDR3 sequence (DNA): TGTGCCAGCAATTTTGACAGAGCGGGCACTGAAGCTTTCTTT. Translation gives CASNFDRAGTEAFF.

The V gene is TRBV6-6, the J gene TRBJ2-3; perhaps TRBD1 as D (6 bases). V gave up 6 bases and J gave up 0 bases, with 7 bases separating them. CDR3 length: 13 residues. The V gene's germline CDR1 is MNHNY and CDR2 SVGAGI (reference sequence). CDR3 nucleotides: TGTGCCAGCAGAGGACAGAGCACAGATACGCAGTATTTT. This encodes CASRGQSTDTQYF.

This chain connects TRBV5-1 to TRBJ2-3; D is unresolved. Germline V gene lookup returns CDR1 SGHRS and CDR2 YFSETQ. The CDR3 consists of 14 residues. Trimming removed 0 bases at V and 2 bases at J, with 7 bases between. CDR3 in amino acids: CASSLDNPTDTQYF. DNA for the CDR3: TGCGCCAGCAGCTTGGACAATCCCACAGATACGCAGTATTTT.

This clone qualifies as medium-sized. V and J are TRBV10-3 and TRBJ1-5; D remains ambiguous. Germline V gives CDR1 ENHRY, CDR2 SYGVKD. V was shortened by 4 bases and J by 7 bases, with 11 bases between the two germline ends. The CDR3 contains 13 residues. CDR3: CAISAGLRQPQHF. The CDR3 nucleotides read TGTGCCATCAGTGCGGGGTTAAGACAGCCCCAGCATTTT.

The chain joins TRBV5-1 to TRBJ2-3; 9 bases map to TRBD1. The germline V gene encodes CDR1 SGHRS and CDR2 YFSETQ. The CDR3 is made up of 15 amino acids. V lost 0 bases and J lost 5; bases outside the gene matches: 4. CDR3 nucleotide sequence: TGCGCCAGCAGCTTGGGGGGACAGGGAGTAGATACGCAGTATTTT. It specifies CASSLGGQGVDTQYF.

The rearrangement joins TRBV7-9 to TRBJ1-3; D remains ambiguous. V was cut by 11 bases and J by 0 bases, with 14 bases left in between. The length of the CDR3 is 14 residues. In germline, CDR1 is SEHNR, CDR2 FQNEAQ (reference sequence). The CDR3 region has the DNA TGTGCCTGGGCGTGGGAGACCTCTGGAAACACCATATATTTT. It yields the protein CAWAWETSGNTIYF.

Regarding this clone: The same CDR3 is also encoded by other DNA sequences in this sample. The chain uses TRBV9 and TRBJ2-1, with TRBD1 matching over 8 bases. The trim removed 3 bases at V and 4 bases at J, leaving 6 bases unmatched. Germline CDR1 and CDR2: SGDLS and YYNGEE. There are 15 residues in the CDR3. The CDR3 DNA follows: TGTGCCAGCAGCGGCCGGGACAGGCAATACAATGAGCAGTTCTTC. This gives the protein CASSGRDRQYNEQFF.

The chain is built from TRBV6-6 and TRBJ1-2; the D gene is possibly TRBD1 (6 bases). V gave up 8 bases and J gave up 2 bases, with 15 bases separating them. CDR3 length equals 14 residues. Germline CDR1 MNHNY, CDR2 SVGAGI (reference sequence). The CDR3 loop is CASQRGGQNYGYTF. The CDR3 DNA reads as TGTGCCAGCCAAAGGGGGGGGCAGAACTATGGCTACACCTTC.

The J gene is TRBJ2-7, the V gene TRBV5-1; a possible D gene is TRBD1 (5 bases). CDR1 and CDR2 (germline): SGHRS, YFSETQ. The CDR3 sequence is 15 residues long. The V and J ends lost 4 bases and 0 bases respectively, with 14 bases between them. CDR3 bases: TGCGCCAGCAGCCCCTCACAGGAGCCCTCCTACGAGCAGTACTTC. Residues: CASSPSQEPSYEQYF.

This clone has just a few counts. The chain is built from TRBV7-9 and TRBJ2-5, with D possibly TRBD2 on 6 matching bases. This CDR3 has 16 amino acids. V lost 2 bases and J lost 4, with 17 bases in between. Germline V CDR1 and CDR2: SEHNR, FQNEAQ (reference sequence). The CDR3 spells CASSLRGFGASETQYF. For the CDR3, the DNA is TGTGCCAGCAGCTTACGGGGGTTTGGGGCTTCAGAGACCCAGTACTTC.